The 21 T cell receptor beta chains reported below all come from one sample, sequenced in a study of response to subunit inactivated influenza vaccine. TCRdb redid the calling of the RT-PCR reads with MiXCR, one entry per CDR3 protein. The sample yields roughly 700,000 distinct CDR3 sequences, around a sixth seen once. The sequencing here drew on PBMCs from blood, taken 12 days after vaccination. These receptors came from a man over 45 who received an inactivated influenza vaccine.

The chain is built from TRBV5-6 and TRBJ2-7; either TRBD1 or TRBD2 may supply D (5 bases each). Trimming removed 0 bases from V and 8 bases from J, with 24 bases in between. Germline lookup yields CDR1 SGHDT and CDR2 YYEEEE. This CDR3 has 17 amino acids. CDR3 nucleotides: TGTGCCAGCAGCTTGGTGCAGTTTGGGGGACGATCGAGGAAGCAGTACTTC. It specifies CASSLVQFGGRSRKQYF.

Only a few counts were recorded for this clonotype. CDR3 sequence (DNA): TGCGCCAGCAGCTTGGGGAAGGAGGGAAACTATGGCTACACCTTC. This sequence encodes CASSLGKEGNYGYTF. V usage is TRBV5-1 and J usage is TRBJ1-2; no clear D. Trimming removed 0 bases at V and 2 bases at J, with 11 bases between. CDR1 is SGHRS and CDR2 is YFSETQ in the germline V gene. The CDR3 runs 15 residues. The variable domain in full, with the rest retrieved from reference TRBV5-1 and TRBJ1-2, is KAGVTQTPRYLIKTRGQQVTLSCSPISGHRSVSWYQQTPGQGLQFLFEYFSETQRNKGNFPGRFSGRQFSNSRSEMNVSTLELGDSALYLCASSLGKEGNYGYTFGSGTRLTVV.

The chain couples TRBV19 to TRBJ2-2; 7 bases fit TRBD1. Germline CDR1 and CDR2: LNHDA and SQIVND (reference sequence). The CDR3 sequence is 14 residues long. The V gene end was trimmed by 1 base and the J gene end by 6 bases; junction bases not matched to a gene: 2. The CDR3 DNA sequence: TGTGCCAGTAGTATAGGACAGGGATCCGGGGAGCTGTTTTTT. It yields the protein CASSIGQGSGELFF.

J is TRBJ2-5 and V is TRBV9; D uncertain. Germline-derived CDR1 and CDR2 are SGDLS and YYNGEE. V dropped 2 bases and J dropped 2 bases, with 10 bases sitting between them. The CDR3 totals 14 residues. The CDR3 is CASSVEPSQETQYF. In DNA form, the CDR3 reads TGTGCCAGCAGCGTTGAGCCTTCTCAAGAGACCCAGTACTTC.

The J gene is TRBJ2-2, the V gene TRBV30; no firm D call. The CDR3 sequence is 14 residues long. Deletions cut 0 bases from V and 6 bases from J, with 11 bases between. The V gene's germline CDR1 is GTSNPN and CDR2 SVGIG (reference sequence). The CDR3 DNA reads TGTGCCTGGAGTGTACCCTATCTTTCCGGGGAGCTGTTTTTT. It translates to CAWSVPYLSGELFF.

This clonotype has only a few counts. The CDR3, as DNA: TGTGCCAGCAGGTCCCTAGCGGGATTGTACGAGCAGTACTTC. Its protein is CASRSLAGLYEQYF. This rearrangement joins TRBV6-2 or TRBV6-3 to TRBJ2-7, with 9 bases that match TRBD2. The germline CDR1 and CDR2 sequences are MNHEY and SVGEGT. The CDR3 consists of 14 residues. Trimming took 6 bases from V and 4 from J; bases not matched to a gene: 7.

This clonotype appeared a few times. V and J are TRBV4-3 and TRBJ2-1; a weak D match, TRBD2 (6 bases). Trimming stripped 4 bases from V and 6 bases from J, with 19 bases between. CDR1 LGHNA and CDR2 YSLEER come from the germline V gene. CDR3 length: 16 residues. The CDR3 loop reads CASSPKSGTHINEQFF. Here the CDR3 DNA reads TGCGCCAGCAGCCCAAAGTCCGGGACTCATATCAATGAGCAGTTCTTC.

This rearrangement joins TRBV11-2 to TRBJ2-1, with 7 bases identical to TRBD2. This CDR3 region has 15 residues. After removal of 3 bases from V and 9 bases from J, the junction contained 11 bases not matched to a gene. Looked up from germline, CDR1 is SGHAT and CDR2 is FQNNGV. The CDR3, as DNA: TGTGCCAGCAGCTTTATTTTGGGGGGGATGGGTGAGCAGTTCTTC. As protein: CASSFILGGMGEQFF.

This clonotype was picked up a small number of times. The genes are TRBV4-3 and TRBJ2-1; D perhaps matches TRBD2 (6 bases). There are 14 residues in the CDR3. The ends were cut back, 3 bases at V and 8 bases at J, with 14 bases in the middle. CDR1 and CDR2 (germline): LGHNA, YSLEER. In DNA form, the CDR3 reads TGCGCCAGCAGCCAGGGATCTAGCGACGATGAGCAGTTCTTC. Translation gives CASSQGSSDDEQFF.

For the CDR3, the DNA is TGTGCCTGGAGTCCATCAACTCGGGGGTACGTCTATGGCTACACCTTC. Translating it yields CAWSPSTRGYVYGYTF. The chain links TRBV30 to TRBJ1-2; D possibly corresponds to TRBD1 (5 bases). The germline V gene encodes CDR1 GTSNPN and CDR2 SVGIG (reference sequence). The CDR3 is made up of 16 amino acids. V gave up 2 bases and J gave up 4 bases, with 20 bases separating them.

The gene calls are TRBV14 and TRBJ2-2; unclear D gene. The CDR3 runs 16 residues. The ends were cut back, 5 bases at V and 8 bases at J, with 21 bases in the middle. The V gene's germline CDR1 is SGHDN and CDR2 FVKESK. This CDR3 reads CASSSVDRANVGELFF. CDR3 DNA: TGTGCCAGCAGCTCAGTGGACCGGGCCAACGTGGGGGAGCTGTTTTTT. Full variable domain (remainder filled in from reference TRBV14 and TRBJ2-2): EAGVTQFPSHSVIEKGQTVTLRCDPISGHDNLYWYRRVMGKEIKFLLHFVKESKQDESGMPNNRFLAERTGGTYSTLKVQPAELEDSGVYFCASSSVDRANVGELFFGEGSRLTVL.

Remarks on this clonotype: The germline gene is not matched at one end of the junction; a read error may be the cause. The genes are TRBV2 and TRBJ1-2; the match to TRBD1 covers 8 bases. The germline gives CDR1 SNHLY, CDR2 FYNNEI. The CDR3 length is 14 residues. The CDR3 DNA reads TGTGGCAGCAGTGAAGTAACAGGGGGTTATGGCTACACCTTC. Its protein is CGSSEVTGGYGYTF.

This clonotype turned up a few times. V is TRBV7-6 and J is TRBJ2-5; TRBD2 matches 11 bases. CDR3 length: 16 residues. Germline loops: CDR1 SGHVS, CDR2 FNYEAQ. V gave up 2 bases and J gave up 4 bases; unmatched junction bases: 6. CDR3 residues: CASSLLPSGRLETQYF. CDR3 coding DNA: TGTGCCAGCAGCTTACTTCCTAGCGGGAGGCTAGAGACCCAGTACTTC.

The rearrangement uses TRBV6-1 and TRBJ2-3, with D hard to call. CDR3 length: 14 residues. V was pared by 4 bases and J by 8 bases, with 16 bases between. Germline loops: CDR1 MNHNS, CDR2 SASEGT. The CDR3 here is CASSAAGSRFTQYF. The CDR3 DNA is TGTGCCAGCAGTGCCGCCGGCAGCCGGTTTACGCAGTATTTT.

This clonotype occurred a few times. The chain is built from TRBV5-5 and TRBJ2-7; 7 bases are shared with TRBD1. The CDR3 has 14 residues. The trim removed 3 bases at V and 4 bases at J, leaving 7 bases unmatched. Germline values: CDR1 SGHKS, CDR2 YYEKEE (reference sequence). The CDR3 region has the DNA TGTGCCAGCAGCTCCATGGGACAGCAATACGAGCAGTACTTC. Its translation is CASSSMGQQYEQYF.

This clonotype has a handful of counts. The chain joins TRBV5-1 to TRBJ2-2, with D possibly matching TRBD1 (6 bases). Germline V lookup: CDR1 SGHRS, CDR2 YFSETQ. With 6 bases removed from V and 4 bases from J, the gap between germline ends came to 13 bases. CDR3 length: 14 amino acids. The DNA for the CDR3 is TGCGCCAGCAATACAGGGAGAGCCACCGGGGAGCTGTTTTTT. Amino acids: CASNTGRATGELFF.

The chain combines TRBV20-1 with TRBJ2-5; D perhaps matches TRBD1 (6 bases). The CDR3 runs 14 residues. Germline CDR1 and CDR2: DFQATT and SNEGSKA (reference sequence). V shed 3 bases and J shed 2 bases, with 13 bases lying between them. The CDR3 loop is CSASTGTYQETQYF. The CDR3 DNA is TGCAGTGCTAGTACCGGGACATATCAAGAGACCCAGTACTTC.

This clonotype was picked up many times. DNA for the CDR3: TGTGCCAGCAGCCAAGCGAGGGCGGGGTTTGCGCCAGATACGCAGTATTTT. This gives the protein CASSQARAGFAPDTQYF. The chain combines TRBV4-2 with TRBJ2-3; D perhaps matches TRBD2 (6 bases). This CDR3 has 17 amino acids. V was cut by 1 base and J by 4 bases, with 18 bases left in between. Germline CDR1 is LGHNA and CDR2 is YNFKEQ.

This chain uses TRBV30 with TRBJ1-2, with D possibly TRBD1 on 6 matching bases. The CDR3 sequence is 13 residues long. Germline V CDR1 and CDR2: GTSNPN, SVGIG (reference sequence). Trimming cost V 0 bases and J 8 bases, with 13 bases left between them. CDR3 amino acids: CAWSVDTGSGYTF. The CDR3 nucleotides are TGTGCCTGGAGTGTAGATACAGGGTCCGGCTACACCTTC.

V gene TRBV7-8 combines with J gene TRBJ2-1; 11 nucleotides agree with TRBD2. The V and J ends lost 5 bases and 7 bases, in that order; junction bases with no gene match: 10. The V gene's germline CDR1 is SGHVS and CDR2 FQNEAQ. The CDR3 has 16 amino acids. The CDR3 DNA reads as TGTGCCAGCAGCCCGTTAGCGGGGGGGGGTAGGAATGAGCAGTTCTTC. Amino acid sequence: CASSPLAGGGRNEQFF.

This chain joins TRBV15 and TRBJ2-7, with 10 bases fitting TRBD2. The CDR3 sequence is 20 residues long. The trim removed 0 bases at V and 3 bases at J, leaving 17 bases unmatched. Germline V gene data show CDR1 as LNHNV and CDR2 as YYDKDF (reference sequence). The CDR3 spells CATSRDSPPSGRDYYYEQYF. In DNA form, the CDR3 reads TGTGCCACCAGCAGAGATTCCCCCCCTAGCGGGAGAGACTACTACTACGAGCAGTACTTC.